The 22 T cell receptor beta chains listed next were all sequenced from one sample in a study of T cells after yellow fever vaccination. TCRdb re-called the 5' RACE reads with MiXCR, one entry per CDR3 protein. The sample lists hundreds of thousands of distinct CDR3 sequences; about 12% were seen once. Sequencing used PBMCs, obtained on the day of the yellow fever booster vaccination. The receptors shown here come from a man aged 25-40 years who received the YFV17D yellow fever vaccine.

This chain connects TRBV5-1 to TRBJ2-2; 8 nucleotides line up with TRBD2. Per germline, CDR1 SGHRS and CDR2 YFSETQ. The V segment lost 2 bases and the J segment 0 bases; nucleotides outside the gene matches: 6. CDR3 length equals 17 residues. CDR3 sequence reads: CASSFPGRESNTGELFF. In DNA, the CDR3 is TGCGCCAGCAGCTTCCCCGGGAGGGAGTCGAACACCGGGGAGCTGTTTTTT.

The chain combines TRBV4-3 with TRBJ2-7; no clear D. The CDR3 covers 16 residues. V lost 0 bases and J lost 3, with 15 bases in between. Germline CDR1 reads LGHNA; CDR2 reads YSLEER. CDR3 protein: CASSQDPQVVGYEQYF. Written as DNA, the CDR3 is TGCGCCAGCAGCCAAGACCCCCAGGTAGTTGGCTACGAGCAGTACTTC.

This clonotype has more than one count but fewer than ten. The chain is built from TRBV6-1 and TRBJ2-3; 7 positions agree with TRBD2. The CDR3 spans 15 residues. Per the germline V gene, CDR1 is MNHNS and CDR2 is SASEGT. Unmatched junction bases numbered 9, after V lost 7 bases and J lost 2 bases. The CDR3 DNA reads TGTGCCAGCAACCTTTTGGCGGGGGACACAGATACGCAGTATTTT. The encoded protein is CASNLLAGDTDTQYF.

The V and J genes are TRBV7-9 and TRBJ1-1; D may be TRBD1 (5 bases). V was cut by 5 bases and J by 6 bases, with 13 bases left in between. The V gene's germline CDR1 is SEHNR and CDR2 FQNEAQ (reference sequence). This CDR3 contains 13 residues. CDR3 nucleotide sequence: TGTGCCAGCAGCATAGGGGTCATCGCTGAAGCTTTCTTT. Its protein is CASSIGVIAEAFF.

In its sample, this clonotype was seen a few times. V gene TRBV5-1 combines with J gene TRBJ2-7; 8 bases are a match to TRBD2. The CDR3 extends over 14 amino acids. V trimming: 4 bases; J trimming: 5 bases; junction bases outside the gene matches: 8. Germline V gives CDR1 SGHRS, CDR2 YFSETQ. The CDR3 loop is CASSPQRESDEQYF. The CDR3 nucleotides are TGCGCCAGCAGCCCTCAGCGGGAGAGCGACGAGCAGTACTTC.

This clonotype came up a few times. This chain links TRBV5-4 with TRBJ1-1, with 8 bases that match TRBD1. CDR3 length equals 16 residues. J was trimmed by 3 bases and V by 3 bases; bases with no gene match: 10. Germline assignment: CDR1 SGHNT and CDR2 YYREEE (reference sequence). The CDR3 DNA follows: TGTGCCAGCAGCTCGACCAAGACAGGGGTCTACACTGAAGCTTTCTTT. It codes for CASSSTKTGVYTEAFF.

This chain links TRBV10-3 with TRBJ2-7, with TRBD1 matching 7 bases. The trim removed 5 bases at V and 1 base at J, leaving 2 bases unmatched. Germline V gene sequence: CDR1 ENHRY, CDR2 SYGVKD. The CDR3 contains 13 residues. The CDR3 sequence is CAISRQGSYEQYF. The CDR3 bases are TGTGCCATCAGTCGACAGGGTTCCTACGAGCAGTACTTC.

This clonotype was detected a few times. This chain links TRBV4-3 with TRBJ1-5; D might be TRBD1 (5 bases). Per the germline V gene, CDR1 is LGHNA and CDR2 is YSLEER. This CDR3 is built from 14 residues. Trimming took 0 bases from V and 9 from J, leaving 12 bases between them. CDR3 sequence: CASSQDQGLGPQHF. CDR3 nucleotide sequence: TGCGCCAGCAGCCAAGATCAGGGCTTAGGGCCCCAGCATTTT.

The chain combines TRBV7-9 with TRBJ2-7, with 7 bases that match TRBD2. From germline, CDR1 is SEHNR and CDR2 FQNEAQ (reference sequence). V lost 6 bases, J lost 2 bases, and 10 bases stayed unmatched. CDR3 length equals 15 residues. The CDR3 sequence: CASSGGDSRPYEQYF. Here the CDR3 DNA reads TGTGCCAGCAGTGGGGGGGACTCGCGGCCCTACGAGCAGTACTTC.

The chain links TRBV6-1 to TRBJ2-1; 7 bases agree with TRBD1. This CDR3 region has 15 residues. The germline gives CDR1 MNHNS, CDR2 SASEGT. The ends lost 3 bases at V and 8 bases at J; junction bases unmatched: 10. The CDR3 DNA sequence: TGTGCCAGCAGTGAGGCCGAGGTAGGGGGCTATGAGCAGTTCTTC. The encoded protein is CASSEAEVGGYEQFF.

The chain links TRBV29-1 to TRBJ2-1; 7 nucleotides line up with TRBD2. CDR1 SQVTM and CDR2 ANQGSEA come from the germline V gene. The CDR3 loop spans 15 amino acids. V trimming: 1 base; J trimming: 3 bases; junction bases outside the gene matches: 6. The CDR3 nucleotides are TGCAGCGTTGAAGTGGGGCGGGAGATCTACAATGAGCAGTTCTTC. This translates into CSVEVGREIYNEQFF.

The chain couples TRBV6-2 or TRBV6-3 to TRBJ2-7; 8 positions agree with TRBD1. The V segment lost 0 bases and the J segment 6 bases; nucleotides outside the gene matches: 4. The CDR3 extends over 14 amino acids. CDR1 and CDR2 from the germline V gene are MNHEY and SVGEGT. This CDR3 is CASSYSRQGAEQYF. DNA of the CDR3: TGTGCCAGCAGTTACTCCCGTCAGGGGGCCGAGCAGTACTTC.

The rearrangement links TRBV15 to TRBJ1-5, with D hard to call. The V gene's germline CDR1 is LNHNV and CDR2 YYDKDF (reference sequence). V was trimmed by 5 bases and J by 6 bases, leaving 11 bases between them. The CDR3 is 13 amino acids. As DNA, the CDR3 is TGTGCCACCAGCGTTAGTAGGGCTCAGCCCCAGCATTTT. It encodes CATSVSRAQPQHF.

The rearrangement uses TRBV30 and TRBJ2-5; D unresolved. CDR1 and CDR2 from the germline V gene are GTSNPN and SVGIG (reference sequence). The CDR3 contains 12 residues. Trimming pared 1 base from V and 7 bases from J, leaving 10 bases between. CDR3: CAWSESASTQYF. The CDR3 nucleotides read TGTGCCTGGAGTGAGTCAGCCTCGACCCAGTACTTC.

The chain employs TRBV7-2 and TRBJ2-7, with a possible D match to TRBD1 (7 bases). This CDR3 has 14 amino acids. V dropped 5 bases and J dropped 5 bases, with 16 bases sitting between them. The germline CDR1 and CDR2 sequences are SGHTA and FQGNSA. In DNA form, the CDR3 reads TGTGCCAGCAGCGGAGGGGGCACCCGCCACGAGCAGTACTTC. It specifies CASSGGGTRHEQYF.

This clonotype was seen only a few times. This chain joins TRBV7-2 and TRBJ2-3; D gene unclear. The CDR3 is 16 amino acids. CDR1 SGHTA and CDR2 FQGNSA come from the germline V gene. Trimming took off 1 base at V and 1 base at J, with 12 bases between the two ends. CDR3 coding DNA: TGTGCCAGCAGCTTAGGTCCCCAAACCCGCACAGATACGCAGTATTTT. This gives the protein CASSLGPQTRTDTQYF.

The chain employs TRBV5-1 and TRBJ1-1; unclear D gene. V lost 4 bases and J 5 bases, leaving 12 bases between the germline ends. CDR1 is SGHRS, CDR2 YFSETQ, per germline. The CDR3 sequence is 13 residues long. CDR3: CASSPELRTEAFF. The DNA of the CDR3 is TGCGCCAGCAGCCCGGAGCTTCGGACTGAAGCTTTCTTT.

In this sample, this clonotype turned up a few times. V gene TRBV12-3 or TRBV12-4 combines with J gene TRBJ2-2; D is unresolved. The V end was cut by 11 bases, the J end by 7 bases, with 17 bases between. The CDR3 sequence is 13 residues long. The CDR3 reads CAGAPLLFGELFF. The CDR3 nucleotides are TGTGCCGGAGCCCCGCTGTTATTCGGGGAGCTGTTTTTT.

This chain joins TRBV9 and TRBJ2-3; perhaps D is TRBD1 or TRBD2 (5 bases each). The germline V gene encodes CDR1 SGDLS and CDR2 YYNGEE. Trimming pared 3 bases from V and 3 bases from J, leaving 11 bases between. CDR3 length: 14 residues. The CDR3 region is CASSGDGLTDTQYF. DNA for the CDR3: TGTGCCAGCAGCGGGGACGGCTTGACAGATACGCAGTATTTT. The full variable domain, rest sourced from reference TRBV9 and TRBJ2-3, is DSGVTQTPKHLITATGQRVTLRCSPRSGDLSVYWYQQSLDQGLQFLIQYYNGEERAKGNILERFSAQQFPDLHSELNLSSLELGDSALYFCASSGDGLTDTQYFGPGTRLTVL.

The V and J genes are TRBV6-2 or TRBV6-3 and TRBJ2-7; 12 bases are a match to TRBD2. Germline CDR1 and CDR2: MNHEY and SVGEGT. The CDR3 totals 15 residues. V was pared by 9 bases and J by 3 bases, with 9 bases of the junction left unmatched. CDR3 region: CASTRLAGGVYEQYF. CDR3 bases: TGTGCCAGTACTCGCCTAGCGGGAGGGGTCTACGAGCAGTACTTC.

In its sample, this clonotype was seen a few times. The chain couples TRBV9 to TRBJ1-2; D remains ambiguous. V lost 0 bases and J lost 4, with 13 bases in between. CDR1 and CDR2 (germline): SGDLS, YYNGEE. The CDR3 runs to 15 residues. The CDR3 bases are TGTGCCAGCAGCGTAGATGCGACTCCGGCCTATGGCTACACCTTC. It is translated as CASSVDATPAYGYTF.

The rearrangement joins TRBV27 to TRBJ2-3, with D uncertain. Germline lookup yields CDR1 MNHEY and CDR2 SMNVEV (reference sequence). The CDR3 runs to 13 residues. V lost 7 bases and J 6 bases, leaving 14 bases between the germline ends. The CDR3 region is CASNSYIGDTQYF. As DNA, the CDR3 is TGTGCCAGCAATTCCTACATTGGCGATACGCAGTATTTT.